These 24 T cell receptor beta chains came from one sample sequenced in a study of T cells in Graves' hyperthyroidism and ophthalmopathy. The source material, RNA transcripts, was used to amplify TCR beta CDR3 regions. Primed by the HTBI set, a first-round RT-PCR was run on the TCR CDR3. TCRdb used MiXCR to reprocess the multiplex PCR reads, holding one entry per CDR3 protein. The data contain a few hundred thousand distinct CDR3 sequences, about 46% of them seen just once; the ten biggest clones take up 44%. Sequenced input: peripheral blood or thyroid tissue (not recorded which). The receptors derive from an adult woman with Graves' disease, either hyperthyroidism or ophthalmopathy (not recorded which).

On this clonotype itself: An end of the junction does not agree with germline; a read error may underlie this. The rearrangement uses TRBV6-1 and TRBJ1-2; D not resolved. The CDR3 runs 14 residues. Germline lookup yields CDR1 MNHNS and CDR2 SASEGT. CDR3 sequence: CATSEFGPSVGYTF. The DNA of the CDR3 is TGTGCCACCAGTGAATTTGGCCCATCTGTTGGCTACACCTTC.

The chain combines TRBV6-5 with TRBJ1-6; D unclear. Trimming stripped 10 bases from V and 5 bases from J, with 18 bases between. CDR3 length equals 15 residues. CDR1 MNHEY and CDR2 SVGAGI come from the germline V gene. The CDR3 protein is CATRRRARDNSPLHF. CDR3 coding DNA: TGTGCCACCCGACGGAGGGCGAGGGATAATTCACCCCTCCACTTT.

This chain connects TRBV15 to TRBJ1-1; possible D gene TRBD1, 5 bases. This CDR3 region has 16 residues. CDR1 is LNHNV, CDR2 YYDKDF, per germline (reference sequence). Trimming removed 3 bases at V and 0 bases at J, with 14 bases between. As DNA, the CDR3 is TGTGCCACCAGCAGTTACTCGAACAGGATGAACACTGAAGCTTTCTTT. Translated: CATSSYSNRMNTEAFF.

The chain employs TRBV19 and TRBJ1-2, with unresolved D. This CDR3 is 15 amino acids long. Looked up from germline, CDR1 is LNHDA and CDR2 is SQIVND (reference sequence). V was pared by 5 bases and J by 3 bases, with 16 bases between. CDR3: CASSGGYSLDYGYTF. The CDR3 DNA is TGTGCCAGTAGTGGTGGTTACTCCCTCGACTATGGCTACACCTTC.

The rearrangement uses TRBV5-1 and TRBJ1-3; D remains ambiguous. The V end lost 3 bases, the J end lost 4 bases, and 5 bases lay between the germline ends. The V gene's germline CDR1 is SGHRS and CDR2 YFSETQ. The CDR3 runs to 12 residues. In nucleotides, the CDR3 is TGCGCCAGCAGCTCCCAGGGAAACACCATATATTTT. This encodes CASSSQGNTIYF.

This clonotype was observed a single time. The V and J genes are TRBV15 and TRBJ2-7; D possibly corresponds to TRBD2 (5 bases). V gave up 0 bases and J gave up 7 bases, with 16 bases separating them. Germline V gene sequence: CDR1 LNHNV, CDR2 YYDKDF (reference sequence). There are 15 residues in the CDR3. CDR3 nucleotides: TGTGCCACCAGCAGAGATTACGAGAGGGCCAATGAGCAGTACTTC. Residues: CATSRDYERANEQYF.

This clonotype was observed a few times. The chain couples TRBV29-1 to TRBJ2-1; TRBD2 is a possible D gene (6 bases). From germline, CDR1 is SQVTM and CDR2 ANQGSEA. V shed 4 bases and J shed 2 bases, with 15 bases lying between them. The CDR3 contains 15 residues. This chain's CDR3 is CSVAPGGTTYNEQFF. CDR3 DNA sequence: TGCAGCGTTGCCCCCGGAGGGACGACCTACAATGAGCAGTTCTTC.

This clonotype was counted between two and nine times. The rearrangement links TRBV7-8 to TRBJ1-4, with TRBD1 matching 8 bases. J gave up 2 bases and V 5 bases, and 4 bases lay outside the gene matches. The germline CDR1 and CDR2 sequences are SGHVS and FQNEAQ. The CDR3 spans 15 residues. The CDR3 DNA sequence: TGTGCCAGCAGCCGAAACAGGGGGACTAATGAAAAACTGTTTTTT. Translation: CASSRNRGTNEKLFF.

This clonotype was counted many times. This chain connects TRBV4-2 to TRBJ2-5; 9 bases are a match to TRBD2. The CDR3 length is 18 residues. The germline CDR1 and CDR2 sequences are LGHNA and YNFKEQ. Trimming took 0 bases from V and 2 from J; bases not matched to a gene: 10. The CDR3 loop is CASSQDLLAGARQETQYF. The CDR3 nucleotides are TGTGCCAGCAGCCAAGATTTACTAGCGGGCGCCCGACAAGAGACCCAGTACTTC.

V is TRBV2 and J is TRBJ2-7, with 9 nucleotides matching TRBD1. After removal of 9 bases from V and 1 base from J, the junction contained 10 bases not matched to a gene. Per germline, CDR1 SNHLY and CDR2 FYNNEI. There are 15 residues in the CDR3. CDR3 in amino acids: CASLDRGDRSYEQYF. For the CDR3, the DNA is TGTGCCAGTCTAGACAGGGGGGACAGGTCCTACGAGCAGTACTTC. The entire variable domain, with the rest obtained from reference TRBV2 and TRBJ2-7, is as follows: EPEVTQTPSHQVTQMGQEVILRCVPISNHLYFYWYRQILGQKVEFLVSFYNNEISEKSEIFDDQFSVERPDGSNFTLKIRSTKLEDSAMYFCASLDRGDRSYEQYFGPGTRLTVT.

This clonotype was counted at least ten times. This sequence joins TRBV19 and TRBJ1-5; D is unresolved. The V end was cut by 6 bases, the J end by 4 bases, with 16 bases between. In germline, CDR1 is LNHDA, CDR2 SQIVND (reference sequence). The CDR3 has 15 residues. Here the CDR3 reads CASSPFEDRNQPQHF. The CDR3 nucleotides read TGTGCCAGTAGCCCATTTGAGGACCGGAATCAGCCCCAGCATTTT.

This rearrangement joins TRBV4-1 to TRBJ1-5, with D perhaps TRBD1 (6 bases). Germline CDR1 MGHRA, CDR2 YSYEKL. The ends were cut back, 2 bases at V and 3 bases at J, with 20 bases in the middle. The CDR3 consists of 18 residues. The CDR3 bases are TGCGCCAGCAGCCAAAGAGACCCAGCCGGGACATTCAATCAGCCCCAGCATTTT. Protein sequence: CASSQRDPAGTFNQPQHF.

This clonotype was found a few times. The junction does not match germline at one end; this may be a read error. This chain uses TRBV6-6 with TRBJ1-1; 7 bases align to TRBD1. The germline V gene encodes CDR1 MNHNY and CDR2 SVGAGI (reference sequence). This CDR3 region has 14 residues. In DNA form, the CDR3 reads TGTGCCATCAGTGGACAGGAAATGAACACTGAAGCTTTCTTT. Its protein product is CAISGQEMNTEAFF.

This clonotype was observed many times. V gene TRBV6-4 combines with J gene TRBJ1-5; tentative D call: TRBD1 (5 bases). Germline V gene sequence: CDR1 MRHNA, CDR2 SNTAGT. The CDR3 consists of 14 residues. The V and J ends lost 0 bases and 4 bases respectively, with 7 bases between them. CDR3 sequence (DNA): TGTGCCAGCAGTGACTCGAAGGGGAATCAGCCCCAGCATTTT. Translating it yields CASSDSKGNQPQHF.

This clonotype was counted at least ten times. The V call is TRBV20-1, the J call TRBJ2-5; TRBD2 might be the D (6 bases). CDR1 is DFQATT and CDR2 is SNEGSKA in the germline V gene (reference sequence). The CDR3 extends over 15 amino acids. V shed 5 bases and J shed 5 bases, with 21 bases lying between them. The CDR3 loop is CSAARRAGTRETQYF. The CDR3 region has the DNA TGCAGTGCTGCCCGCCGTGCGGGAACTAGGGAGACCCAGTACTTC.

This sequence joins TRBV10-3 and TRBJ1-5; TRBD1 matches 10 bases. V was clipped by 10 bases and J by 7 bases; unmatched bases: 7. The CDR3 is made up of 13 amino acids. Germline loops: CDR1 ENHRY, CDR2 SYGVKD. CDR3 nucleotides: TGTGCCACCCAGACAGGGGGCGAGCAGCCCCAGCATTTT. Its protein product is CATQTGGEQPQHF.

The rearrangement links TRBV7-3 to TRBJ2-5; 9 bases are a match to TRBD2. The end of the DNA fits TRBJ2-1 better, so the J call may be wrong. The germline V gene has CDR1 SGHTA and CDR2 FQGTGA. The CDR3 is 15 residues long. CDR3 sequence reads: CASSFSGRGRDEQFF. For the CDR3, the DNA is TGTGCCAGCAGCTTTAGCGGGAGAGGAAGAGATGAGCAGTTCTTC.

This clonotype was observed a few times. V usage is TRBV10-3 and J usage is TRBJ2-5; no clear D. CDR1 is ENHRY and CDR2 is SYGVKD in the germline V gene. The CDR3 loop spans 13 amino acids. V was pared by 4 bases and J by 0 bases, with 6 bases between. Here the CDR3 DNA reads TGTGCCATCAGTGGGGGATACCAAGAGACCCAGTACTTC. This encodes CAISGGYQETQYF.

This clonotype has more than one count but fewer than ten. The chain uses TRBV10-2 and TRBJ2-7; the D gene is possibly TRBD2 (5 bases). The CDR3 sequence is 15 residues long. V lost 3 bases and J 0 bases, leaving 12 bases between the germline ends. CDR1 WSHSY and CDR2 SAAADI come from the germline V gene. The DNA for the CDR3 is TGCGCCAGCAGTGATAAGAGGGCACGCTCCTACGAGCAGTACTTC. As protein: CASSDKRARSYEQYF.

This clonotype appeared a few times. The chain uses TRBV29-1 and TRBJ2-7; TRBD1 might be the D (5 bases). The V gene's germline CDR1 is SQVTM and CDR2 ANQGSEA. CDR3 length: 13 amino acids. Trimming pared 0 bases from V and 3 bases from J, leaving 9 bases between. The CDR3 DNA sequence: TGCAGCGTTGAAGAGGGGCAGAGCTACGAGCAGTACTTC. It yields the protein CSVEEGQSYEQYF.

The chain links TRBV10-3 to TRBJ1-2, with 7 bases that match TRBD1. CDR1 ENHRY and CDR2 SYGVKD come from the germline V gene. This CDR3 is built from 18 residues. V was pared by 4 bases and J by 3 bases, with 17 bases of the junction left unmatched. CDR3 DNA sequence: TGTGCCATCAGTGGAGGAAGGCCTAGCGGAGGGGGCTACTATGGCTACACCTTC. Translation gives CAISGGRPSGGGYYGYTF.

V and J are TRBV28 and TRBJ2-2; 8 positions match TRBD2. Trimming took 11 bases from V and 5 from J; bases not matched to a gene: 4. The CDR3 spans 12 residues. Germline V gives CDR1 MDHEN, CDR2 SYDVKM. DNA for the CDR3: TGTGCCGCCGGGAGGGGTACCGGGGAGCTGTTTTTT. Translating gives CAAGRGTGELFF.

This clonotype was counted between two and nine times. This chain uses TRBV7-3 with TRBJ1-3; 8 positions agree with TRBD1. This CDR3 region has 13 residues. Germline V gene lookup returns CDR1 SGHTA and CDR2 FQGTGA. Losses at the gene ends were 5 bases for V and 7 bases for J; bases not matched to a gene: 4. CDR3 nucleotides: TGTGCCAGCAGCACCAACAGGGGGAACACCATATATTTT. Translation: CASSTNRGNTIYF.

This sequence joins TRBV7-2 and TRBJ1-3; the D gene is possibly TRBD1 (6 bases). The CDR3 contains 15 residues. V was trimmed by 4 bases and J by 4 bases, leaving 14 bases between them. Germline V gene lookup returns CDR1 SGHTA and CDR2 FQGNSA. The CDR3 DNA follows: TGTGCCAGCAGCTCCTATTCAGGGGTAGGAAACACCATATATTTT. Translated, it gives CASSSYSGVGNTIYF.